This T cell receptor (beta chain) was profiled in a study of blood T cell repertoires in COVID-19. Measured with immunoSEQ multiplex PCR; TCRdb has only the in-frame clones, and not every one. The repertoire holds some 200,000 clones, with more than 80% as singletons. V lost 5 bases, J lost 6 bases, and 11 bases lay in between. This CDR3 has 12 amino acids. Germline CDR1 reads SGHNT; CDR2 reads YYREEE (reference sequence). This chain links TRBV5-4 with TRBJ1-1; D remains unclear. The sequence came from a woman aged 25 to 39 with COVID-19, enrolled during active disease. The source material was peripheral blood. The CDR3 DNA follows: TGTGCCAGCAGATCCGGAGGTGCTGAAGCTTTCTTT. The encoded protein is CASRSGGAEAFF.